Listed below are T cell receptor beta chains from one sample, sequenced in a study of cytomegalovirus exposure and HLA in healthy donors. Assay used: immunoSEQ multiplex PCR; TCRdb lists only in-frame clones, some missing. Of roughly 350,000 clones in the sample, approximately 90% were seen once. The sample comprised PBMCs. These receptors were taken from a woman in her late teens or twenties in good health and CMV-seronegative. Both conserved end residues are part of each CDR3.

15	TRBJ2-7	TRBV2	CASSDAGAGSYEQYF
14	TRBJ2-3	TRBV7-3	CASSSSGSTDTQYF
14	TRBJ2-7	TRBV29-1	CSVEESGSSYEQYF
17	TRBJ2-1	TRBV16	CASSQQAPSELYNEQFF
12	TRBJ2-7	TRBV7-8	CASSLDFYEQYF
16	TRBJ2-5	TRBV9	CASSVEGTSAQETQYF
11	TRBJ1-1	TRBV27	CASTTGGRAFF
16	TRBJ2-1	TRBV2	CASTSGLTSSYNEQFF
16	TRBJ2-4	TRBV6-6	CASSYPPTGYKNIQYF
14	TRBJ2-3	TRBV29-1	CSVDSGKGTDTQYF
15	TRBJ2-3	TRBV11-3	CASSSTGFSTDTQYF
14	TRBJ2-5	TRBV6-5	CASKRDPMAETQYF
12	TRBJ2-3	TRBV5-1	CASSMTGDTQYF
16	TRBJ1-2	TRBV2	CASSPMGRGANYGYTF
11	TRBJ1-1	TRBV29-1	CRGGLCTEAFF
13	TRBJ1-1	TRBV5-4	CASSLRGNTEAFF
13	TRBJ2-7	TRBV6-6	CASSLQNSYEQYF
15	TRBJ1-2	TRBV4-3	CASSRAGQGSYGYTF
13	TRBJ1-1	TRBV2	CASISGHNTEAFF
14	TRBJ2-2	TRBV6-4	CASSELGQTGELFF
14	TRBJ2-7	TRBV6-5	CASRRAEVHYEQYF
15	TRBJ2-1	TRBV15	CATSTQRWGLNEQFF
13	TRBJ2-5	TRBV5-1	CASSGGGQETQYF
15	TRBJ1-5	TRBV5-1	CASSGGTGANQPQHF
13	TRBJ2-7	TRBV18	CASSPSLTYEQYF
15	TRBJ2-3	TRBV13	CASKRGRASTDTQYF
18	TRBJ2-5	TRBV4-1	CASSQGSGLAGALATQYF
14	TRBJ2-1	TRBV5-1	CASISDSSWNEQFF
17	TRBJ2-3	TRBV11-1	CASSPPPPGQGTDTQYF
15	TRBJ1-4	TRBV28	CASTPSRGQSEKLFF
20	TRBJ2-2	TRBV7-6	CASSLGSSGRWVPNTGELFF
15	TRBJ2-3	TRBV29-1	CSVEVRGQGTDTQYF
15	TRBJ2-7	TRBV5-6	CASSWDTGMRNEQYF
14	TRBJ1-5	TRBV5-6	CASSLGQSNQPQHF
14	TRBJ1-1	TRBV19	CASSIGGAQTEAFF
15	TRBJ1-1	TRBV5-1	CASSSDRGRGSEAFF
14	TRBJ2-5	TRBV5-1	CASSLEGGAETQYF
13	TRBJ1-1	TRBV6-5	CASQIGDDTEAFF
15	TRBJ2-7	TRBV4-3	CASSPGRGPSYEQYF
13	TRBJ2-7	TRBV4-2	CASSQAGAYEQYF
15	TRBJ1-2	TRBV4-1	CASSQPTGGHYGYTF
15	TRBJ1-5	TRBV28	CASILRGGGNQPQHF
14	TRBJ2-1	TRBV29-1	CSVDRDRGHNEQFF
13	TRBJ2-7	TRBV7-2	CASSPPGSYEQYF
17	TRBJ2-5	TRBV27	CASSLRPEAGIQETQYF